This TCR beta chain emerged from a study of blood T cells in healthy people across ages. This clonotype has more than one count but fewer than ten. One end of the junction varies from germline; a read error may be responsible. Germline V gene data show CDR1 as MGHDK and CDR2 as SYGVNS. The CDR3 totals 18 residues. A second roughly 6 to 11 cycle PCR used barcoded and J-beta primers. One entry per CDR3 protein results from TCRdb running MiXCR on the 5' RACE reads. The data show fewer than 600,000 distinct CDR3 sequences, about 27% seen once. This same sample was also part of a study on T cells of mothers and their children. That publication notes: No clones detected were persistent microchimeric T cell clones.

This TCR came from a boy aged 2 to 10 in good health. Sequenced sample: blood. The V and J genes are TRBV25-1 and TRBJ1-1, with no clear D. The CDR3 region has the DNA TGTGCCAGCGGTGAAAGACCATCCCGTGATTGCAGGAACACTGAAGCTTTCTTT. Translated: CASGERPSRDCRNTEAFF.